The 10 T cell receptor beta chains in this list originate from one sample, sequenced in a study of OX40 agonist ivuxolimab in advanced cancers. TCRdb's copy holds only in-frame clones and misses some; the assay was immunoSEQ multiplex PCR. The repertoire holds about 47,000 clones, with under 90% as singletons. The source was CD4+ or CD8+ T cells sorted from blood, collected in a trial of the OX40 agonist ivuxolimab. The receptors were sampled from an adult with an advanced solid tumor such as melanoma, head and neck, liver or kidney cancer.

The table lists this clone with a few counts. The chain is built from TRBV9 and TRBJ1-1; D may be TRBD1 (5 bases). The CDR3 consists of 12 residues. CDR1 is SGDLS and CDR2 is YYNGEE in the germline V gene. Deletions cut 2 bases from V and 3 bases from J, with 5 bases between. CDR3: CASSVGHTEAFF. In DNA, the CDR3 is TGTGCCAGCAGCGTGGGACACACTGAAGCTTTCTTT. Looking up the rest from reference TRBV9 and TRBJ1-1 gives the full variable domain: DSGVTQTPKHLITATGQRVTLRCSPRSGDLSVYWYQQSLDQGLQFLIQYYNGEERAKGNILERFSAQQFPDLHSELNLSSLELGDSALYFCASSVGHTEAFFGQGTRLTVV.

On this clone: At one end, the junction sequence differs from germline, possibly due to a read error. The chain carries TRBV9 and TRBJ2-7; 10 bases are shared with TRBD1. This CDR3 comprises 15 residues. CDR1 and CDR2 from the germline V gene are SGDLS and YYNGEE. The CDR3 region has the DNA TGTGCCAGCAACTTAGAGGGACAGGGGCTTGGCGAGCAGCACTTC. Protein product: CASNLEGQGLGEQHF.

The chain is built from TRBV5-4 and TRBJ2-1, with TRBD2 as a possible D gene (7 bases). Per germline, CDR1 SGHNT and CDR2 YYREEE (reference sequence). Trimming removed 4 bases from V and 2 bases from J, with 16 bases in between. This CDR3 is built from 16 residues. CDR3 coding DNA: TGTGCCAGCAGCCGGGGAGTAGGGGGGGCCTACAATGAGCAGTTCTTC. Translation gives CASSRGVGGAYNEQFF.

The chain has TRBV14 and TRBJ2-1, with unresolved D. V lost 1 base to trimming and J lost 0 bases, with 4 bases between them. The CDR3 spans 14 residues. From germline, CDR1 is SGHDN and CDR2 FVKESK. The CDR3 loop is CASSQVSSYNEQFF. Written as DNA, the CDR3 is TGTGCCAGCAGCCAAGTGAGCTCCTACAATGAGCAGTTCTTC.

This rearrangement joins TRBV6-5 to TRBJ2-5, with 8 bases identical to TRBD1. Trimming cost V 6 bases and J 2 bases; bases outside gene matches: 2. The CDR3 contains 13 residues. Germline-derived CDR1 and CDR2 are MNHEY and SVGAGI. DNA of the CDR3: TGTGCCAGCAGAGGACAGGGACAAGAGACCCAGTACTTC. This gives the protein CASRGQGQETQYF.

The chain carries TRBV30 and TRBJ2-7, with D unresolved. Trimming stripped 0 bases from V and 7 bases from J, with 16 bases between. The length of the CDR3 is 14 residues. In germline, CDR1 is GTSNPN, CDR2 SVGIG (reference sequence). CDR3 nucleotide sequence: TGTGCCTGGAGTGTAGGCACTGGTGATTTGGAGCAGTACTTC. This encodes CAWSVGTGDLEQYF.

The chain joins TRBV7-7 to TRBJ2-6; no clear D gene. The CDR3 totals 15 residues. Trimming took 1 base from V and 2 from J, leaving 6 bases between them. Per germline, CDR1 SSHAT and CDR2 FNYEAQ (reference sequence). This CDR3 is CASSLGSTGANVLTF. In DNA, the CDR3 is TGTGCCAGCAGCTTAGGAAGTACTGGGGCCAACGTCCTGACTTTC.

The V call is TRBV7-9, the J call TRBJ2-7; the match to TRBD1 covers 9 bases. V lost 6 bases and J lost 6; bases outside the gene matches: 9. CDR3 size: 14 residues. Germline V CDR1 and CDR2: SEHNR, FQNEAQ (reference sequence). The CDR3 loop is CASSPTGTGIEQYF. The DNA for the CDR3 is TGTGCCAGCAGTCCTACCGGGACAGGGATCGAGCAGTACTTC. The whole variable domain, filled in from reference TRBV7-9 and TRBJ2-7, reads DTGVSQNPRHKITKRGQNVTFRCDPISEHNRLYWYRQTLGQGPEFLTYFQNEAQLEKSRLLSDRFSAERPKGSFSTLEIQRTEQGDSAMYLCASSPTGTGIEQYFGPGTRLTVT.

There are many counts of this clone. This rearrangement joins TRBV7-8 to TRBJ2-1; D is uncertain. V gave up 7 bases and J gave up 2 bases, with 21 bases separating them. Per the germline V gene, CDR1 is SGHVS and CDR2 is FQNEAQ. The CDR3 contains 17 residues. The CDR3 here is CASTTLSFVRPYNEQFF. The CDR3 DNA sequence: TGTGCCAGCACCACACTAAGTTTCGTCCGTCCCTACAATGAGCAGTTCTTC.

The rearrangement joins TRBV5-6 to TRBJ1-3; no clear D gene. This CDR3 region has 14 residues. CDR1 and CDR2 (germline): SGHDT, YYEEEE. Trimming pared 4 bases from V and 0 bases from J, leaving 8 bases between. The CDR3 sequence: CASSPGSSGNTIYF. The DNA of the CDR3 is TGTGCCAGCAGCCCGGGCAGCTCTGGAAACACCATATATTTT.